The 8 T cell receptor beta chains listed next were all sequenced from one sample in a study of T cell clonality in common variable immunodeficiency. Overall study results and limits: In common variable immunodeficiency, TCR beta chains reportedly carried fewer deletions and N-nucleotide insertions.

Their cognate antigens are unknown. Method: immunoSEQ multiplex PCR; TCRdb's copy keeps in-frame clones and lacks some. This sample includes just over 15,000 clones with no singletons; its ten biggest clones take up approximately 12%. The sequencing sample was made of peripheral blood mononuclear cells. Source of these receptors: a human donor with common variable immunodeficiency.

This clone was detected ten times or more. Coverage ceases 3 residues before the CDR3 finishes, and the germline J gene fills in the end. The V call is TRBV7-2, the J call TRBJ2-7, with D perhaps TRBD1 (6 bases). The CDR3 length is 14 residues. V was clipped by 4 bases and J by 5 bases, with 15 bases between them. Germline V gene lookup returns CDR1 SGHTA and CDR2 FQGNSA. Partial CDR3 DNA: TGTGCCAGCAGCTCATGGGAACAGGGAGACGAG. Its translation is CASSSWEQGDE. The entire CDR3 is CASSSWEQGDEQYF.

This clone was found a few times. The CDR3 end lies 3 residues beyond the end of the read and is filled in from the germline J gene. This chain connects TRBV7-9 to TRBJ1-1, with no clear D. This CDR3 is 11 amino acids long. V gave up 11 bases and J gave up 3 bases, with 10 bases separating them. CDR1 is SEHNR and CDR2 is FQNEAQ in the germline V gene (reference sequence). The sequenced CDR3 bases are TGTGCCGTATCTATGTACACTGAA. This sequence encodes CAVSMYTE. In full, the CDR3 reads CAVSMYTEAFF. The entire variable domain, with the rest obtained from reference TRBV7-9 and TRBJ1-1, is as follows: DTGVSQNPRHKITKRGQNVTFRCDPISEHNRLYWYRQTLGQGPEFLTYFQNEAQLEKSRLLSDRFSAERPKGSFSTLEIQRTEQGDSAMYLCAVSMYTEAFFGQGTRLTVV.

This clone was observed at least ten times. The CDR3 is cut off 3 residues early in the read; its end comes from the germline J gene. This chain uses TRBV20-1 with TRBJ2-1; a weak D match, TRBD1 (6 bases). Germline V gene data show CDR1 as DFQATT and CDR2 as SNEGSKA (reference sequence). V was cut by 7 bases and J by 2 bases, with 9 bases left in between. There are 12 residues in the CDR3. The CDR3 sequence is CSVGTTYNEQFF. CDR3 DNA (partial): TGCAGTGTTGGGACAACCTACAATGAG.

A few counts support this clone. The DNA ends 3 residues before the CDR3 does, and the rest of the CDR3 is filled in from the germline J gene. The J gene is TRBJ2-7, the V gene TRBV6-2 or TRBV6-3; D is undetermined. V lost 5 bases, J lost 6 bases, and 11 bases lay in between. CDR1 and CDR2 (germline): MNHEY, SVGEGT. The CDR3 is 12 residues long. The CDR3 loop is CASSATRREQYF. The CDR3 DNA, read in part, is TGTGCCAGCAGTGCCACCAGGCGCGAG.

This clone was recorded a few times. The junction does not match germline at one end; this may be a read error. Read sequence stops 3 residues before the CDR3 end, and the germline J gene provides the missing end. V gene TRBV7-9 combines with J gene TRBJ2-5; 10 bases map to TRBD1. The germline V gene has CDR1 SEHNR and CDR2 FQNEAQ (reference sequence). This CDR3 has 13 amino acids. The sequenced CDR3 bases are TGTTCCAGCAGCTACGGACAGGGGGTGACC. This translates into CSSSYGQGVT. The full CDR3 protein reads CSSSYGQGVTQYF.

Only a few counts were recorded for this clone. The read stops 3 residues short of the end of the CDR3; the missing end is completed from the germline J gene. V usage is TRBV18 and J usage is TRBJ1-3; D gene uncertain. In germline, CDR1 is KGHSH, CDR2 LQKENI. This CDR3 has 15 amino acids. V was clipped by 2 bases and J by 0 bases, with 8 bases between them. The CDR3 here is CASSPGPTSGNTIYF. The part of the CDR3 DNA that was read is TGTGCCAGCTCACCAGGGCCCACCTCTGGAAACACC.

This clone was seen a few times. From the germline J gene comes the end of the CDR3, since the read stops 3 residues before it. The V call is TRBV6-2 or TRBV6-3, the J call TRBJ2-2, with D tentatively TRBD2 (6 bases). The ends were cut back, 7 bases at V and 0 bases at J, with 12 bases in the middle. The CDR3 loop spans 15 amino acids. Per the germline V gene, CDR1 is MNHEY and CDR2 is SVGEGT. This CDR3 is CASKVGGANTGELFF. The covered CDR3 bases are TGTGCCAGCAAAGTTGGCGGGGCGAACACCGGGGAG.

This clone has only a few counts. The read halts 3 residues ahead of the CDR3 end, with the missing end drawn from the germline J gene. The chain links TRBV18 to TRBJ1-4; no reliable D call. Per the germline V gene, CDR1 is KGHSH and CDR2 is LQKENI. There are 14 residues in the CDR3. Trimming took off 6 bases at V and 4 bases at J, with 12 bases between the two ends. The part of the CDR3 DNA that was read is TGTGCCAGCTCCCCTAGACCGAATAATGAAAAA. Protein: CASSPRPNNEK. The whole CDR3 reads CASSPRPNNEKLFF.